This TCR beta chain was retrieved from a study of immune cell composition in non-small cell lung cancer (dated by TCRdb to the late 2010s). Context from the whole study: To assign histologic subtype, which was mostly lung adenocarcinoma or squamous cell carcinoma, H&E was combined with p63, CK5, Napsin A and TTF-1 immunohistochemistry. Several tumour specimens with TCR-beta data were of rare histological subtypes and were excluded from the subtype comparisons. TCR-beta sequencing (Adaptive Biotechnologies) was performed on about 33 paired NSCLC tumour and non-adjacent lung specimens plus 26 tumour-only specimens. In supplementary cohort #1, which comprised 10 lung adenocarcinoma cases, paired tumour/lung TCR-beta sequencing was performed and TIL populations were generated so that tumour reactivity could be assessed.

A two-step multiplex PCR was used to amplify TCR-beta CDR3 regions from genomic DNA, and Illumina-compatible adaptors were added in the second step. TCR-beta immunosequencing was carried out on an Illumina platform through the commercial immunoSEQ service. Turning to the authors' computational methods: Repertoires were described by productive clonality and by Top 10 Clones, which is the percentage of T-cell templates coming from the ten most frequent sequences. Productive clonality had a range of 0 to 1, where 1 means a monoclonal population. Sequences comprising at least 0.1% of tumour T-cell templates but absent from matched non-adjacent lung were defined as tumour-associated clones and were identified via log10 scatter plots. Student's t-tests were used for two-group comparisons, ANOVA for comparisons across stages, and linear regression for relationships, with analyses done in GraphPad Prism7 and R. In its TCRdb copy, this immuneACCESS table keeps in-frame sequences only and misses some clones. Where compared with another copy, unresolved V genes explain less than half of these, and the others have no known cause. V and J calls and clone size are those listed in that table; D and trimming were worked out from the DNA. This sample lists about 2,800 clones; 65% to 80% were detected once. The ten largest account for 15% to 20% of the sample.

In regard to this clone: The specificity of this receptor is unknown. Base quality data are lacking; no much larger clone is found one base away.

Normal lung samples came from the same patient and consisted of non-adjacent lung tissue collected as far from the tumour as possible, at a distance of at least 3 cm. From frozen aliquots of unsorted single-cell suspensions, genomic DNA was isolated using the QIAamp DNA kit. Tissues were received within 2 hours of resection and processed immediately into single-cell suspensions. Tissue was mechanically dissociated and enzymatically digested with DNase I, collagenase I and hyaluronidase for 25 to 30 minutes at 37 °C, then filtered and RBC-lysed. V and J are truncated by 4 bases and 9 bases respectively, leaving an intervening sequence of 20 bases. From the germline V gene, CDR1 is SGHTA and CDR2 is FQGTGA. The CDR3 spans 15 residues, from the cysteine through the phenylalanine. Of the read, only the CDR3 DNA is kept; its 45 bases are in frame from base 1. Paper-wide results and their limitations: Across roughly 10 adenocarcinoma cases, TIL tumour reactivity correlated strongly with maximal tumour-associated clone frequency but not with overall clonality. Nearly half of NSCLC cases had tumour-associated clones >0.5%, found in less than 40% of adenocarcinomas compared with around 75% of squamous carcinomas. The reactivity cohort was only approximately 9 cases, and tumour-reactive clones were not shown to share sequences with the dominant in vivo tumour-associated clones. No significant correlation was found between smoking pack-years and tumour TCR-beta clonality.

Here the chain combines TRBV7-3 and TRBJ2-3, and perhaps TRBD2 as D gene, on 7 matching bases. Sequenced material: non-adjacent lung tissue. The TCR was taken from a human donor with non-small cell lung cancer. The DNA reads TGTGCCAGCAGCTCCCTCATCTCAGCGGGACAAACGCAGTATTTT. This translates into CASSSLISAGQTQYF.